These T cell receptor beta chains were read from a single sample in a study of T cell clonotyping in hematopoietic cell transplantation. The repertoire was sequenced with immunoSEQ multiplex PCR; TCRdb's copy has only in-frame clones and lacks some. The table lists approximately 44,000 clones, 85% of them singletons. The sequencing here drew on peripheral blood mononuclear cells, taken before stem cell transplant. The source of these receptors is a man between 60 and 75 years old with acute myeloid leukemia. Some clones in this sample may be carry-over from other donors' samples. Both conserved end residues are part of each CDR3.

J: TRBJ1-3
V: TRBV7-8
CDR3: CASSLAGRWTSGNTIYF

J: TRBJ2-7
V: TRBV7-6
CDR3: CASSSRLAPSYEQYF

J: TRBJ1-5
V: TRBV4-3
CDR3: CASSQDRQGGQPQHF

J: TRBJ1-2
V: TRBV23-1
CDR3: CASSRSLPDNLIYGYTF

J: TRBJ2-7
V: TRBV7-9
CDR3: CASSLEVEQYF

J: TRBJ2-7
V: TRBV4-3
CDR3: CASSSSGGARSYEQYF

J: TRBJ2-2
V: TRBV7-2
CDR3: CASSAQGGVMGELFF

J: TRBJ2-5
V: TRBV9
CDR3: CASSVDTFGAQYF

J: TRBJ1-6
V: TRBV19
CDR3: CASSKLGQGQNSPLHF

J: TRBJ1-1
V: TRBV4-3
CDR3: CASSQDGQGAVTEAFF

J: TRBJ2-7
V: TRBV5-8
CDR3: CASSLASYEQYF

J: TRBJ1-5
V: TRBV19
CDR3: CASSEGNQPQHF

J: TRBJ2-6
V: TRBV19
CDR3: CASRSFDGANVLTF

J: TRBJ2-1
V: TRBV28
CDR3: CASSRLKRQGSYNEQFF

J: TRBJ2-7
V: TRBV7-2
CDR3: CASSPTSGGYEQYF

J: TRBJ1-6
V: TRBV5-1
CDR3: CASSLGASSYNSPLHF

J: TRBJ2-5
V: TRBV4-2
CDR3: CASSHPRQERGYKEETQYF

J: TRBJ1-5
V: TRBV6-5
CDR3: CASSYAPREPQHF

J: TRBJ2-2
V: TRBV19
CDR3: CASSNTGQGGTGELFF

J: TRBJ1-6
V: TRBV5-1
CDR3: CASSLADPGSPLHF

J: TRBJ1-6
V: TRBV7-2
CDR3: CASSLTGPYNSPLHF

J: TRBJ1-6
V: TRBV14
CDR3: CASSEVGTVNSPLHF

J: TRBJ1-1
V: TRBV5-1
CDR3: CASSPKTGARGEAFF

J: TRBJ1-1
V: TRBV7-9
CDR3: CASSLNGGDGEAFF

J: TRBJ2-4
V: TRBV7-6
CDR3: CASSLGGTGEGNIQYF

J: TRBJ1-4
V: TRBV5-1
CDR3: CASREQGHANEKLFF

J: TRBJ2-5
V: TRBV29-1
CDR3: CSVDHGVASGETQYF

J: TRBJ1-1
V: TRBV13
CDR3: CASSLGARKAEAFF

J: TRBJ2-3
V: TRBV4-3
CDR3: CASSQETGLGDTQYF

J: TRBJ2-1
V: TRBV29-1
CDR3: CSVEGGGAYQFF

J: TRBJ2-7
V: TRBV7-2
CDR3: CASSSSRYEQYF

J: TRBJ1-5
V: TRBV27
CDR3: CASSLRGSNQPQHF

J: TRBJ1-3
V: TRBV9
CDR3: CASSIQSSGNTIYF

J: TRBJ2-1
V: TRBV5-1
CDR3: CASSLEYGNTNNEQFF

J: TRBJ1-4
V: TRBV4-3
CDR3: CASSQDPRATNEKLFF

J: TRBJ2-1
V: TRBV6-1
CDR3: CASSEVVWDEQFF

J: TRBJ2-5
V: TRBV11-3
CDR3: CASSFDGQETQYF

J: TRBJ2-7
V: TRBV7-6
CDR3: CASSLEGRGFTYEQYF

J: TRBJ2-7
V: TRBV7-2
CDR3: CASSLRTGGSYEQYF

J: TRBJ1-2
V: TRBV5-1
CDR3: CASSLAVEPNYGYTF

J: TRBJ2-7
V: TRBV7-8
CDR3: CASSRDNPYEQYF

J: TRBJ2-1
V: TRBV27
CDR3: CASRAGLSVNEQFF

J: TRBJ1-3
V: TRBV14
CDR3: CASSRDRVNGNTIYF

J: TRBJ2-5
V: TRBV11-3
CDR3: CASSLETGAETQYF

J: TRBJ2-4
V: TRBV6-1
CDR3: CASSDSFGALAKNIQYF